This TCR beta chain was profiled in a study of radiotherapy plus CTLA-4 blockade in lung cancer. Findings and limits, study-wide: Alongside interferon-beta, early blood T cell clone dynamics were reportedly the best predictor of response.

Germline V CDR1 and CDR2: KGHSH, LQKENI. This CDR3 has 15 residues. V lost 2 bases to trimming and J lost 0 bases, with 10 bases between them. For this clone: The antigen remains undetermined.

The data were produced by immunoSEQ multiplex PCR, yet TCRdb's version contains in-frame clones alone and is incomplete. The sample yields around 85,000 clones, roughly 86% seen once. The receptor was derived from a human donor with non-small cell lung cancer who had a partial response to radiotherapy plus ipilimumab. The chain carries TRBV18 and TRBJ1-2, with TRBD1 as a possible D gene (6 bases). The sample here was peripheral blood, taken from a patient treated with radiotherapy plus ipilimumab. CDR3 loop: CASSPGQPANYGYTF. The CDR3 DNA is TGTGCCAGCTCACCAGGACAGCCGGCTAACTATGGCTACACCTTC.